Included here is one T cell receptor (beta chain) sequence, with context. The antigen remains unidentified. These data belong to a study of cytomegalovirus exposure and HLA in healthy donors. General study points: In vitro testing confirmed three CMV-associated chains as specific for CMV antigens.

Use of 60 Vbeta and 13 Jbeta primers characterized the PCR. TCRdb keeps only in-frame clones here, not all; method: immunoSEQ multiplex PCR. Among 80,000 to 100,000 clones listed, around 81% were seen once. Germline CDR1 and CDR2: MGHRA and YSYEKL. V was pared by 4 bases and J by 0 bases, with 8 bases of the junction left unmatched. The CDR3 length is 16 residues. The chain links TRBV4-1 to TRBJ1-1; 7 bases line up with TRBD1. This receptor was obtained from a middle-aged man in good health and CMV-seropositive. The sequenced material came from PBMCs. The CDR3 reads CASSPDRFALNTEAFF. The DNA for the CDR3 is TGCGCCAGCAGCCCGGACAGGTTTGCTTTGAACACTGAAGCTTTCTTT.